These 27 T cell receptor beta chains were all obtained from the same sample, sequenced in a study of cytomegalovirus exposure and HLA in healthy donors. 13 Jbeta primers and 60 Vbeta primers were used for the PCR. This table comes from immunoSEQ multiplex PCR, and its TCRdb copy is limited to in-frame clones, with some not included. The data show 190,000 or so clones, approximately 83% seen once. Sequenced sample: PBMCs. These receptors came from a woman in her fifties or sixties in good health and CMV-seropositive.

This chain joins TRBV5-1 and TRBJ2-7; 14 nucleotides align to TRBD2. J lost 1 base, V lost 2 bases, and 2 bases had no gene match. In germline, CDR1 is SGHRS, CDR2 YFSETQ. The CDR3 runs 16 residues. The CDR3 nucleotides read TGCGCCAGCAGCTTTAGACTAGCGGGGGGGTCCTACGAGCAGTACTTC. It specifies CASSFRLAGGSYEQYF. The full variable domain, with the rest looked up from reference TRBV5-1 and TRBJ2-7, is KAGVTQTPRYLIKTRGQQVTLSCSPISGHRSVSWYQQTPGQGLQFLFEYFSETQRNKGNFPGRFSGRQFSNSRSEMNVSTLELGDSALYLCASSFRLAGGSYEQYFGPGTRLTVT.

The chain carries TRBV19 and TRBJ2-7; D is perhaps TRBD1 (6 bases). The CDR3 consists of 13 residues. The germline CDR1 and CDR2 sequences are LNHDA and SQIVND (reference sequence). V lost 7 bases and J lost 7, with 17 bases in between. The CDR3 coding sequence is TGTGCCAGTACCGAAACCAGGGGCTCAGAGCAGTACTTC. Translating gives CASTETRGSEQYF.

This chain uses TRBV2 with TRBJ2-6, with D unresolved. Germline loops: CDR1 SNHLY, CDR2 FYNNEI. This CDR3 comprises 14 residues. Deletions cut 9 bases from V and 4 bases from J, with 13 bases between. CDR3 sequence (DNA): TGTGCCAGTGCCCCACGGTCCGGGGCCAACGTCCTGACTTTC. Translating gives CASAPRSGANVLTF.

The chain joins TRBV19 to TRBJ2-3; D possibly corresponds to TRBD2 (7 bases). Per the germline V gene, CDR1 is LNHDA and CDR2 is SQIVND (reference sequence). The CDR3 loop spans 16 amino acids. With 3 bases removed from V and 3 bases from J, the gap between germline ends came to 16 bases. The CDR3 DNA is TGTGCCAGTAGTATGGCGGGGGCGGGGGAAACAGATACGCAGTATTTT. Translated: CASSMAGAGETDTQYF.

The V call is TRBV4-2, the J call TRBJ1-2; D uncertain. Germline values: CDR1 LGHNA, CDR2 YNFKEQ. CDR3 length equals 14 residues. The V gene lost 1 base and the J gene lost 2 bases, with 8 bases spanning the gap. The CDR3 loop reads CASSQVRGNYGYTF. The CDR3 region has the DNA TGTGCCAGCAGCCAAGTCCGGGGAAACTATGGCTACACCTTC.

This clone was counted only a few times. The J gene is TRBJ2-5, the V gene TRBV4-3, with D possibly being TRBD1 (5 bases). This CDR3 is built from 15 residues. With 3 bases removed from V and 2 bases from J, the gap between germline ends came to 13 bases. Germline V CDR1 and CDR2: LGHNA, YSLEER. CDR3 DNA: TGCGCCAGCAGCCACCACCAGGGTGAGCAAGAGACCCAGTACTTC. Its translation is CASSHHQGEQETQYF.

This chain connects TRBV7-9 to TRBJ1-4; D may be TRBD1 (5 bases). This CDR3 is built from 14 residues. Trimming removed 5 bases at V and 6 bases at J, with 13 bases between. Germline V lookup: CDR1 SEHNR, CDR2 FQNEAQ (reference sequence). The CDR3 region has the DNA TGTGCCAGCAGCCCAGGGTTTGAGGATGAAAAACTGTTTTTT. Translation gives CASSPGFEDEKLFF.

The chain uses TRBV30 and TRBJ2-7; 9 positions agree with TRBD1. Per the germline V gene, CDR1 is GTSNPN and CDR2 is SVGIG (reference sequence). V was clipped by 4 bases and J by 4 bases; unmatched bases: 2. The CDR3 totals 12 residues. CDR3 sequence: CAWTTGGYEQYF. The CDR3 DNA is TGTGCCTGGACGACAGGGGGGTACGAGCAGTACTTC.

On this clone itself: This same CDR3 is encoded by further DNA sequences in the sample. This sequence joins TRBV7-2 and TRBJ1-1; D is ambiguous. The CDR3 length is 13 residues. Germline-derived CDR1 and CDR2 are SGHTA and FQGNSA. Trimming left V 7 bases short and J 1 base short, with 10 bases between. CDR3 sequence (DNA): TGTGCCAGCACCCTCGGTAGGAACACTGAAGCTTTCTTT. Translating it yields CASTLGRNTEAFF.

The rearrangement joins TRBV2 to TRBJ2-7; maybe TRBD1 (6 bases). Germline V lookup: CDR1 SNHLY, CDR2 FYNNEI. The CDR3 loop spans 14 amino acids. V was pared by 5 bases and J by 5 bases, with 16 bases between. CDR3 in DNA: TGTGCCAGCAGTCATGAACAGGGTGCGCACGAGCAGTACTTC. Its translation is CASSHEQGAHEQYF.

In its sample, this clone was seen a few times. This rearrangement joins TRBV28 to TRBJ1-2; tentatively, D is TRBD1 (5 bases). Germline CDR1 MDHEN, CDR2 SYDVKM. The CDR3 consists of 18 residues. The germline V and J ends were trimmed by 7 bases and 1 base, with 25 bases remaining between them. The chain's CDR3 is CASIPGHGVVGSNYGYTF. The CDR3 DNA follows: TGTGCCAGCATCCCTGGACATGGGGTAGTTGGTAGTAACTATGGCTACACCTTC.

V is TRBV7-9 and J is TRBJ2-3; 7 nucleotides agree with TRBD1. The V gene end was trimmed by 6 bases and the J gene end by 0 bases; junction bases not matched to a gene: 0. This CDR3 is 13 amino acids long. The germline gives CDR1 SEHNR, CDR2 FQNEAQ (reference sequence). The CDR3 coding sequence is TGTGCCAGCAGGGACAGGAGCACAGATACGCAGTATTTT. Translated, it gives CASRDRSTDTQYF.

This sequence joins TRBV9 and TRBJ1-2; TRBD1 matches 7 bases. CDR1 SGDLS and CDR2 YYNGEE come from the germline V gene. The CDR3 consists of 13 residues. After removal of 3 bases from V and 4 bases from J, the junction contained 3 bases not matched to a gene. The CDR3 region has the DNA TGTGCCAGCAGCGCCGACAGGGCCTATGGCTACACCTTC. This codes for CASSADRAYGYTF. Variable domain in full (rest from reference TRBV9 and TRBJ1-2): DSGVTQTPKHLITATGQRVTLRCSPRSGDLSVYWYQQSLDQGLQFLIQYYNGEERAKGNILERFSAQQFPDLHSELNLSSLELGDSALYFCASSADRAYGYTFGSGTRLTVV.

In DNA form, the CDR3 reads TGTGCCAGCAGCTTGATCGACAGGGATGGCTACACCTTC. Translation gives CASSLIDRDGYTF. This rearrangement joins TRBV5-4 to TRBJ1-2; 7 nucleotides line up with TRBD1. Germline assignment: CDR1 SGHNT and CDR2 YYREEE (reference sequence). The J segment lost 6 bases and the V segment lost 1 base, leaving 3 bases of the junction unmatched. This CDR3 has 13 amino acids.

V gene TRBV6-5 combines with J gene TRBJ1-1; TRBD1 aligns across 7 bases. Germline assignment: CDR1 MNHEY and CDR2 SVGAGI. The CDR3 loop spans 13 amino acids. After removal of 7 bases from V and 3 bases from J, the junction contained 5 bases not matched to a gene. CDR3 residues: CASTGQDYTEAFF. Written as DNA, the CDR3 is TGTGCCAGCACAGGACAGGACTACACTGAAGCTTTCTTT.

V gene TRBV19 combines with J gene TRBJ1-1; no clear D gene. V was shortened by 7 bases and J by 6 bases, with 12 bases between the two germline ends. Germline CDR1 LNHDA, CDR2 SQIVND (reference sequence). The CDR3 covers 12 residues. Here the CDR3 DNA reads TGTGCCAGTAACCCCAGAGGAGCTGAAGCTTTCTTT. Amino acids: CASNPRGAEAFF. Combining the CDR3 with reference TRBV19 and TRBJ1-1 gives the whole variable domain DGGITQSPKYLFRKEGQNVTLSCEQNLNHDAMYWYRQDPGQGLRLIYYSQIVNDFQKGDIAEGYSVSREKKESFPLTVTSAQKNPTAFYLCASNPRGAEAFFGQGTRLTVV.

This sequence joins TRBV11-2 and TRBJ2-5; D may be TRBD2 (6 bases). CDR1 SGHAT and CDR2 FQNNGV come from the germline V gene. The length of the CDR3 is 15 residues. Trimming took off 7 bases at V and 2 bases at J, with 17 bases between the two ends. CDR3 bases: TGTGCCAGCACCCCGATAATGGGGGGACAAGAGACCCAGTACTTC. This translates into CASTPIMGGQETQYF. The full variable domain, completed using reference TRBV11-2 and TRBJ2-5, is EAGVAQSPRYKIIEKRQSVAFWCNPISGHATLYWYQQILGQGPKLLIQFQNNGVVDDSQLPKDRFSAERLKGVDSTLKIQPAKLEDSAVYLCASTPIMGGQETQYFGPGTRLLVL.

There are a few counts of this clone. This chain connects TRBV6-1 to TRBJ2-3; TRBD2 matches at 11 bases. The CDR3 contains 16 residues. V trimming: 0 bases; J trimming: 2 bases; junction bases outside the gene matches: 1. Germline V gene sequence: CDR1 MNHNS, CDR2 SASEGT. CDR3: CASSEASGGATDTQYF. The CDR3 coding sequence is TGTGCCAGCAGTGAAGCTAGCGGGGGGGCCACAGATACGCAGTATTTT.

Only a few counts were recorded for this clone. This CDR3 reads CASSLIRYWSSYNSPLHF. The DNA of the CDR3 is TGTGCCAGCAGCCTCATACGGTACTGGAGCTCCTATAATTCACCCCTCCACTTT. The J gene is TRBJ1-6, the V gene TRBV28, with D uncertain. The V and J ends lost 6 bases and 0 bases respectively, with 18 bases between them. The CDR3 consists of 18 residues. Looked up from germline, CDR1 is MDHEN and CDR2 is SYDVKM.

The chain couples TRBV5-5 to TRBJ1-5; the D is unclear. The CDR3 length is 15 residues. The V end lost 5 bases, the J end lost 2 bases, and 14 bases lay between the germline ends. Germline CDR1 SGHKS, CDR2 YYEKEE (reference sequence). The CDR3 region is CASSLTPTGNQPQHF. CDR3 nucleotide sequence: TGTGCCAGCAGTTTGACACCCACCGGCAATCAGCCCCAGCATTTT.

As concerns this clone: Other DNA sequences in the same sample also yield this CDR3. Here the CDR3 reads CASRMTGSNEKLFF. The DNA of the CDR3 is TGCGCCAGCAGGATGACAGGATCTAATGAAAAACTGTTTTTT. J is TRBJ1-4 and V is TRBV5-1, with TRBD1 as a possible D gene (6 bases). This CDR3 is 14 amino acids long. V lost 5 bases to trimming and J lost 3 bases, with 11 bases between them. The germline gives CDR1 SGHRS, CDR2 YFSETQ.

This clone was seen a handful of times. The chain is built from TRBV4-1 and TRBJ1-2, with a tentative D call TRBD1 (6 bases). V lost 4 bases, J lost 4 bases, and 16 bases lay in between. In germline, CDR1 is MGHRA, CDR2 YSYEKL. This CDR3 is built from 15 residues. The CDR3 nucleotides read TGCGCCAGCAGCCCCAACAGGGAGGGATCCTATGGCTACACCTTC. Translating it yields CASSPNREGSYGYTF.

In nucleotides, the CDR3 is TGCGCCAGCAGCCCAGATACAGATACGCAGTATTTT. Translated: CASSPDTDTQYF. V usage is TRBV5-1 and J usage is TRBJ2-3; D is uncertain. Germline CDR1 is SGHRS and CDR2 is YFSETQ. The CDR3 extends over 12 amino acids. Between the trimmed V and J ends, which lost 4 bases and 3 bases, there was a span of 6 bases. Looking up the rest from reference TRBV5-1 and TRBJ2-3 gives the full variable domain: KAGVTQTPRYLIKTRGQQVTLSCSPISGHRSVSWYQQTPGQGLQFLFEYFSETQRNKGNFPGRFSGRQFSNSRSEMNVSTLELGDSALYLCASSPDTDTQYFGPGTRLTVL.

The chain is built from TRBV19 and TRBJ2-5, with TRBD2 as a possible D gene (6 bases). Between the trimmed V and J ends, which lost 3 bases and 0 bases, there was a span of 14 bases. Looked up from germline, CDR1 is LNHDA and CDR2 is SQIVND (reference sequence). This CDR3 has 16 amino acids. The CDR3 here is CASSIASGRYQETQYF. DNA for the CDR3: TGTGCCAGTAGTATCGCAAGTGGGAGGTACCAAGAGACCCAGTACTTC.

CDR3 in DNA: TGTGCCAGCAGCGTAGTGGCAGGGGCCAACGAGCAGTACTTC. Protein product: CASSVVAGANEQYF. This rearrangement joins TRBV9 to TRBJ2-7; a weak D match, TRBD1 (6 bases). The CDR3 length is 14 residues. Germline V gene sequence: CDR1 SGDLS, CDR2 YYNGEE. The germline V and J ends were trimmed by 0 bases and 5 bases, with 12 bases remaining between them.

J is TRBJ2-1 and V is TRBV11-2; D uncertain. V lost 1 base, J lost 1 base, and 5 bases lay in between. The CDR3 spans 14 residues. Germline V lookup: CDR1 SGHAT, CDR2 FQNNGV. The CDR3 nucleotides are TGTGCCAGCAGCTTAGCCCAGTCCTACAATGAGCAGTTCTTC. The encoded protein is CASSLAQSYNEQFF. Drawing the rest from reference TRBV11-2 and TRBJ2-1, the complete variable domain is EAGVAQSPRYKIIEKRQSVAFWCNPISGHATLYWYQQILGQGPKLLIQFQNNGVVDDSQLPKDRFSAERLKGVDSTLKIQPAKLEDSAVYLCASSLAQSYNEQFFGPGTRLTVL.

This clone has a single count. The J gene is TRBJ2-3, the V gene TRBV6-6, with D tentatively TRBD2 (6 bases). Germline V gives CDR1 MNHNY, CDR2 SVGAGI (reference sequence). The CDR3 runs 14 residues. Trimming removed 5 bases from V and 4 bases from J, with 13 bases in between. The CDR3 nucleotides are TGTGCCAGCAGTCAGACGGGACTCTCAGATACGCAGTATTTT. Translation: CASSQTGLSDTQYF.